A selection of T cell receptor beta chains follows, all from one sample in a study of blood T cell repertoires in COVID-19. The repertoire was sequenced with immunoSEQ multiplex PCR; TCRdb's copy has only in-frame clones and lacks some. The sample lists around 300,000 clones; about 87% were seen once. What was sequenced was peripheral blood. Source of these receptors: a woman between 45 and 65 years old with COVID-19, enrolled during active disease. The CDR3 runs from the conserved cysteine through the conserved F or W. A D gene is named only where the DNA matches it firmly. Some rows have no size entry. The others give once, few or many, or a class for an expanded clone.

TRBV30	12	NA	TRBJ2-5	NA	CAWNGGWATQYF	TGTGCCTGGAACGGTGGCTGGGCGACCCAGTACTTC
TRBV9	18	TRBD2	TRBJ2-5	once	CASSATLSSGIYQETQYF	TGTGCCAGCAGCGCCACGTTATCCAGCGGGATATACCAAGAGACCCAGTACTTC
TRBV19	11	NA	TRBJ2-5	NA	CASSGVETQYF	TGTGCCAGTTCAGGGGTGGAGACCCAGTACTTC
TRBV9	16	NA	TRBJ2-6	NA	CASSVQTGSGANVLTF	TGTGCCAGCAGCGTCCAAACAGGCTCTGGGGCCAACGTCCTGACTTTC
TRBV12-3/TRBV12-4	13	NA	TRBJ2-4	few	CASSFQGRNIQYF	TGTGCCAGCAGTTTTCAGGGTCGGAACATTCAGTACTTC
TRBV19	15	NA	TRBJ1-3	NA	CASSISGSSGNTIYF	TGTGCCAGTAGTATATCTGGGAGCTCTGGAAACACCATATATTTT
TRBV6-5	14	TRBD1	TRBJ2-7	NA	CASSSTGGFHEQYF	TGTGCCAGCAGTTCGACAGGGGGCTTCCACGAGCAGTACTTC
TRBV4-1	17	TRBD2	TRBJ2-1	NA	CASSQAPATSGNNEQFF	TGCGCCAGCAGCCAAGCCCCGGCGACTAGCGGAAACAATGAGCAGTTCTTC
TRBV6-1	15	TRBD1	TRBJ2-1	NA	CASSEVTGAEDEQFF	TGTGCCAGCAGTGAAGTGACAGGGGCGGAGGATGAGCAGTTCTTC
TRBV7-9	15	TRBD2	TRBJ2-7	NA	CASSLGVLAVYEQYF	TGTGCCAGCAGCTTAGGTGTTCTAGCGGTGTACGAGCAGTACTTC
TRBV5-1	16	TRBD2	TRBJ2-2	NA	CASSGASGMNTGELFF	TGCGCCAGCAGCGGGGCTAGCGGAATGAACACCGGGGAGCTGTTTTTT
TRBV12-3/TRBV12-4	13	NA	TRBJ1-2	NA	CASSAQGLGGYTF	TGTGCCAGCAGTGCTCAGGGATTGGGTGGCTACACCTTC
TRBV27	14	NA	TRBJ2-7	NA	CATGGGYSSYEQYF	TGTGCCACCGGGGGAGGTTATAGCTCCTACGAGCAGTACTTC
TRBV5-1	15	NA	TRBJ1-3	NA	CASSLLDNSGNTIYF	TGCGCCAGCAGCTTGCTTGACAACTCTGGAAACACCATATATTTT
TRBV6-2/TRBV6-3	15	TRBD1	TRBJ1-5	few	CASSLGQGFRQPQHF	TGTGCCAGCAGTTTGGGACAGGGGTTTCGTCAGCCCCAGCATTTT
TRBV29-1	14	NA	TRBJ2-1	NA	CSVEDWSSYNEQFF	TGCAGCGTTGAAGACTGGAGCTCCTACAATGAGCAGTTCTTC
TRBV11-2	14	TRBD1	TRBJ1-6	NA	CASSPYRGNSPLHF	TGTGCCAGCAGCCCGTACAGGGGTAATTCACCCCTCCACTTT
TRBV18	16	TRBD2	TRBJ2-1	NA	CASSPTGRPSGNEQFF	TGTGCCAGCTCACCTACCGGGAGGCCCTCTGGGAATGAGCAGTTCTTC
TRBV19	11	NA	TRBJ2-7	NA	CASSMGQKQYF	TGTGCCAGTAGTATGGGGCAGAAGCAGTACTTC
TRBV19	15	NA	TRBJ1-2	few	CASSIGLAEVYGYTF	TGTGCCAGTAGTATAGGCCTGGCAGAAGTCTATGGCTACACCTTC
TRBV27	17	TRBD2	TRBJ2-1	NA	CASSTTGTSGTFNEQFF	TGTGCCAGCAGTACGACCGGGACTAGCGGTACATTTAATGAGCAGTTCTTC
TRBV27	14	TRBD1	TRBJ2-5	NA	CASSLLGQRETQYF	TGTGCCAGCAGTTTATTGGGACAGAGGGAGACCCAGTACTTC